The clone carrying this T cell receptor (beta chain) was seen just once. The authors' processing: By means of reference gene primer amplification, nucleated cell counts were estimated. Measured with immunoSEQ multiplex PCR; TCRdb has only the in-frame clones, and not every one. The V and J calls and clone size are taken from that table; D and trimming were inferred from the DNA. The sample gives 150,000 to 200,000 clones, 85% to 95% of which show up once; approximately 4.6% is in the top ten. This record comes from a study of blood T cell repertoires in COVID-19. Study in general: Some COVID-19 samples were acute and others convalescent; all came from the United States, Italy and Spain. The cDNA or gDNA used as material had been derived from T cells, B-cell-depleted T cells, or PBMCs.

Trimming took off 0 bases at V and 5 bases at J, with 10 bases between the two ends. Germline V gives CDR1 GTSNPN, CDR2 SVGIG (reference sequence). The CDR3 is made up of 13 amino acids. The clonotype comes from a woman aged 45-60 years with acute or convalescent COVID-19. The sequenced material came from peripheral blood. The chain has TRBV30 and TRBJ1-1; TRBD1 is a possible D gene (5 bases). CDR3 coding DNA: TGTGCCTGGAGTGTATGGGAGGGGACTGAAGCTTTCTTT. This codes for CAWSVWEGTEAFF.